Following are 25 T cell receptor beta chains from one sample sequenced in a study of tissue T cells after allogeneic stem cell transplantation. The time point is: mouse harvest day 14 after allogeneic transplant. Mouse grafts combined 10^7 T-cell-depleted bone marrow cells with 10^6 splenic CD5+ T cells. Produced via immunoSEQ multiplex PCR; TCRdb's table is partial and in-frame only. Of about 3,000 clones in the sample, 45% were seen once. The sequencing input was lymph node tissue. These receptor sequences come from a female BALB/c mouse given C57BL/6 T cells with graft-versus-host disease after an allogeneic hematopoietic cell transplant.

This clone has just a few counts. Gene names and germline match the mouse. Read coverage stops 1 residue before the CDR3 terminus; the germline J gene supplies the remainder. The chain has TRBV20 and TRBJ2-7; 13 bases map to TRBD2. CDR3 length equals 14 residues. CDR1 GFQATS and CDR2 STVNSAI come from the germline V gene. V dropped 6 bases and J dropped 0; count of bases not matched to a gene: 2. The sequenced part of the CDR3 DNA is TGTGGTGCCCGGGACTGGGGGGGCTCCTATGAACAGTAC. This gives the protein CGARDWGGSYEQY. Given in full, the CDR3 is CGARDWGGSYEQYF.

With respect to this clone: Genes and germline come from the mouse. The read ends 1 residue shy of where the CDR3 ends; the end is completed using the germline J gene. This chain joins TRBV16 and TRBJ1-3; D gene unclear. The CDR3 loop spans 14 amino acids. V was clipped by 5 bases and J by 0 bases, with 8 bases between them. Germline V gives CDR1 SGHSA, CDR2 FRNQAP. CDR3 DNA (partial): TGTGCAAGCAGCGTCCAATCTTCTGGAAATACGCTCTAT. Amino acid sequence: CASSVQSSGNTLY. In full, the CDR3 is CASSVQSSGNTLYF.

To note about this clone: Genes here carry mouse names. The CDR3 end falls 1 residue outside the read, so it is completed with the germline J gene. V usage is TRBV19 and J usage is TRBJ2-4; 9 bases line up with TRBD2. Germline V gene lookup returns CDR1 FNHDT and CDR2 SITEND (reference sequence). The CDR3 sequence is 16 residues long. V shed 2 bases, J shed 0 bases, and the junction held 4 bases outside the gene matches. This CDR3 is CASSIGTGSSQNTLYF. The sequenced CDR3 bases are TGTGCCAGCAGTATTGGGACTGGGTCTAGTCAAAACACCTTGTAC. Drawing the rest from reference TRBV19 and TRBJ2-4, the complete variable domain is GGIITQTPKFLIGQEGQKLTLKCQQNFNHDTMYWYRQDSGKGLRLIYYSITENDLQKGDLSEGYDASREKKSSFSLTVTSAQKNEMAVFLCASSIGTGSSQNTLYFGAGTRLSVL.

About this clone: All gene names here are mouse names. CDR3 bases read: TGTGCCAGCAGCCGACAGGGCCAAGACACCCAGTAC. Its translation: CASSRQGQDTQY. The complete CDR3 reads CASSRQGQDTQYF. The chain employs TRBV26 and TRBJ2-5; 7 bases agree with TRBD1. The read finishes 1 residue shy of the CDR3 end, and the germline J gene is used to complete it. Trimming removed 6 bases from V and 2 bases from J; junction bases left unmatched: 2. Germline CDR1 and CDR2: KGHPV and FQNQEV (reference sequence). This CDR3 is 13 amino acids long. The whole variable domain, filled in from reference TRBV26 and TRBJ2-5, reads NSKVIQTPRYLVKGQGQKAKMRCIPEKGHPVVFWYQQNKNNEFKFLINFQNQEVLQQIDMTEKRFSAECPSNSPCSLEIQSSEAGDSALYLCASSRQGQDTQYFGPGTRLLVL.

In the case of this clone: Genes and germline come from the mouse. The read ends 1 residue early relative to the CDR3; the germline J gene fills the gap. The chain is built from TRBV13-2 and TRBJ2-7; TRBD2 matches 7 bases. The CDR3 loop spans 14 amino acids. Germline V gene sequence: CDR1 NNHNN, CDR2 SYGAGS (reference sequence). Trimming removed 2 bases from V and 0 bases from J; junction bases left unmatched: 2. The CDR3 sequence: CASGELGSSYEQYF. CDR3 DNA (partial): TGTGCCAGCGGTGAACTGGGGAGCTCCTATGAACAGTAC.

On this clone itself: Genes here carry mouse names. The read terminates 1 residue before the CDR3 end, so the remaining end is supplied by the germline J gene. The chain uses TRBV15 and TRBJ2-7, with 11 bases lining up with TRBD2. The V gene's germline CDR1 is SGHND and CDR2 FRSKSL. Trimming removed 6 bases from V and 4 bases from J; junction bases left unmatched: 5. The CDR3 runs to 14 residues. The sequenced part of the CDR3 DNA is TGTGCCAGCAGGGCGGGACTGGGGGAATATGAACAGTAC. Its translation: CASRAGLGEYEQY. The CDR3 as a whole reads CASRAGLGEYEQYF.

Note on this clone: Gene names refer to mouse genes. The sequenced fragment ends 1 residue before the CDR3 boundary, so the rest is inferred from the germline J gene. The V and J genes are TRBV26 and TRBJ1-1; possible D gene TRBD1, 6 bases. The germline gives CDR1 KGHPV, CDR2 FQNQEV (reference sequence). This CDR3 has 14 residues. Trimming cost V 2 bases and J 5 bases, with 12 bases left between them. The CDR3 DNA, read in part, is TGTGCCAGCAGTCTGCACCTGGGACAAACAGAAGTCTTC. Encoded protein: CASSLHLGQTEVF. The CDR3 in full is CASSLHLGQTEVFF.

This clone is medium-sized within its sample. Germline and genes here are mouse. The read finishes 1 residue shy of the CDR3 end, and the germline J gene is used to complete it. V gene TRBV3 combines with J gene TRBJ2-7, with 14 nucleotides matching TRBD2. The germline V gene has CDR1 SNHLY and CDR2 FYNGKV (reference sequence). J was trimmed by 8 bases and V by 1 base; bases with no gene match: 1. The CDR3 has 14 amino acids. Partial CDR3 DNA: TGTGCCAGCAGCTTAGGGGGACTGGGGGGGCAACAGTAC. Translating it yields CASSLGGLGGQQY. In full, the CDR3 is CASSLGGLGGQQYF.

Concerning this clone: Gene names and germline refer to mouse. The CDR3 DNA, read in part, is TGTGCCAGCAGTCTGTCGGGGGGAAGAGCAGAAACGCTGTAT. Its translation is CASSLSGGRAETLY. The whole CDR3 sequence is CASSLSGGRAETLYF. The rearrangement uses TRBV26 and TRBJ2-3; a possible D gene is TRBD2 (6 bases). Read sequence stops 1 residue before the CDR3 end, and the germline J gene provides the missing end. Germline V lookup: CDR1 KGHPV, CDR2 FQNQEV (reference sequence). The CDR3 covers 15 residues. Deletions cut 0 bases from V and 3 bases from J, with 10 bases between. Using reference TRBV26 and TRBJ2-3 for the parts outside the CDR3, the full variable domain is NSKVIQTPRYLVKGQGQKAKMRCIPEKGHPVVFWYQQNKNNEFKFLINFQNQEVLQQIDMTEKRFSAECPSNSPCSLEIQSSEAGDSALYLCASSLSGGRAETLYFGSGTRLTVL.

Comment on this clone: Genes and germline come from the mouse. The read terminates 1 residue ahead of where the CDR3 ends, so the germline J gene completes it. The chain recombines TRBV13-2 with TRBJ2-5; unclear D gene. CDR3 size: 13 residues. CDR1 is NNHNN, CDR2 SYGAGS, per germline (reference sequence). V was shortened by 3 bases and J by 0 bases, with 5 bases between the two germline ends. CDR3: CASGADNQDTQYF. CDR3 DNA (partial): TGTGCCAGCGGTGCAGATAACCAAGACACCCAGTAC.

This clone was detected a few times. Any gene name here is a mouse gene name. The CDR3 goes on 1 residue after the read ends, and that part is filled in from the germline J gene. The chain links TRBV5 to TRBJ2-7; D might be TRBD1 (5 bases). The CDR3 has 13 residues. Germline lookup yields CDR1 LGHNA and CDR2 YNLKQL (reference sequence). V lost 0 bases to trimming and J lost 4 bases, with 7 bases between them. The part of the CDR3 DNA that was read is TGTGCCAGCAGCCAAGATAGACAGTATGAACAGTAC. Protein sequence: CASSQDRQYEQY. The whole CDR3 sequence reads CASSQDRQYEQYF.

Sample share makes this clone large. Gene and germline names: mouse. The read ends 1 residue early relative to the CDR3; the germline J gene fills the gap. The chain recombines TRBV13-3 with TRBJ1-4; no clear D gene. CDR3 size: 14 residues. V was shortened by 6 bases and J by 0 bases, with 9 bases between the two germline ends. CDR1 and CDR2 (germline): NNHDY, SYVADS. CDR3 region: CASKASFSNERLFF. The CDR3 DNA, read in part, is TGTGCCAGCAAGGCATCCTTTTCCAACGAAAGATTATTT. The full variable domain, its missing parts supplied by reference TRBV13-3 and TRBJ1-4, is EAAVTQSPRSKVAVTGGKVTLSCHQTNNHDYMYWYRQDTGHGLRLIHYSYVADSTEKGDIPDGYKASRPSQENFSLILELASLSQTAVYFCASKASFSNERLFFGHGTKLSVL.

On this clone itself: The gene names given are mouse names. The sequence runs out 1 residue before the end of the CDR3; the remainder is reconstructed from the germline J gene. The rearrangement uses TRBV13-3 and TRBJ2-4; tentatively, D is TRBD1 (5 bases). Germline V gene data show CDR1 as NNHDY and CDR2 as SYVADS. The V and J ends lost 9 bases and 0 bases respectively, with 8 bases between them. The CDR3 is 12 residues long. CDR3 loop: CAMDNSQNTLYF. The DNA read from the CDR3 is TGTGCCATGGACAATAGTCAAAACACCTTGTAC.

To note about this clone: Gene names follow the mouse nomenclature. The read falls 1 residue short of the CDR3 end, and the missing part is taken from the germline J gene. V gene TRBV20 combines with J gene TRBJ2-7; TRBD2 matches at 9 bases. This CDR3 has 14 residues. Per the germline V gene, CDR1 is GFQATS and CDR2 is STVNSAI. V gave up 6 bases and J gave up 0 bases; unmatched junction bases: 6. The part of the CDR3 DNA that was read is TGTGGTGCCCCGGACTGGGGTGCCTCCTATGAACAGTAC. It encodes CGAPDWGASYEQY. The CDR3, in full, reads CGAPDWGASYEQYF.

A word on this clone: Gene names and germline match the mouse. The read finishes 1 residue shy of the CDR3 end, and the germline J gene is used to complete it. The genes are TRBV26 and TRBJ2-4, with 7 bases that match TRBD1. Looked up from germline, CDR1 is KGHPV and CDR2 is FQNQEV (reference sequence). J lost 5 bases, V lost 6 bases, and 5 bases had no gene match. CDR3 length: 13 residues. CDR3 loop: CASSRDSGNTLYF. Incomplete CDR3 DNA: TGTGCCAGCAGCCGGGACAGCGGAAACACCTTGTAC.

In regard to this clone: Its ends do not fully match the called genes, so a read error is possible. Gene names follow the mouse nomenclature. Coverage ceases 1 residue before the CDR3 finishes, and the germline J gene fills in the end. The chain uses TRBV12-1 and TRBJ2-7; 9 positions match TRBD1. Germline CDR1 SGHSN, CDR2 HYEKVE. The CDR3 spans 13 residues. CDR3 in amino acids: CASPLRDRAEQYF. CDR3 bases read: TGTGCCAGCCCTCTCCGGGACAGGGCTGAACAGTAC.

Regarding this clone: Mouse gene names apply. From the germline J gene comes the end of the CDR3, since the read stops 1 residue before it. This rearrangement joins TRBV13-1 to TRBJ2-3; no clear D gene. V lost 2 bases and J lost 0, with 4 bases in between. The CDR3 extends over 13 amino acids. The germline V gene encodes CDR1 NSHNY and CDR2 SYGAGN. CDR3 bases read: TGTGCCAGCAGTGAGGGGAGTGCAGAAACGCTGTAT. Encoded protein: CASSEGSAETLY. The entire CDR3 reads CASSEGSAETLYF.

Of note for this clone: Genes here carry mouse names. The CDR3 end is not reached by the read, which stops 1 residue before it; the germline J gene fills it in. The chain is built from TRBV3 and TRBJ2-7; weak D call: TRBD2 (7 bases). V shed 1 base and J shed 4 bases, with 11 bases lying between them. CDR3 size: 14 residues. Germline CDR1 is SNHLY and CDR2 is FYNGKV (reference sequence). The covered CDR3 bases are TGTGCCAGCAGCTTAGATAGGGGGGGGTATGAACAGTAC. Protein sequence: CASSLDRGGYEQY. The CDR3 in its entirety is CASSLDRGGYEQYF.

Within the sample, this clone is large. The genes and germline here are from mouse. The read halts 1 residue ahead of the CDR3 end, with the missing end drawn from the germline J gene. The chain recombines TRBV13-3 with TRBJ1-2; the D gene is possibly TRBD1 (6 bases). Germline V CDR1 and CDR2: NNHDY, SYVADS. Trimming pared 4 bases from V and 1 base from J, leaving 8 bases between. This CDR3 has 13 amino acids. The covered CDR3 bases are TGTGCCAGCAGTCCGGGACAAAACTCCGACTACACC. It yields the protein CASSPGQNSDYT. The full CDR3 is CASSPGQNSDYTF.

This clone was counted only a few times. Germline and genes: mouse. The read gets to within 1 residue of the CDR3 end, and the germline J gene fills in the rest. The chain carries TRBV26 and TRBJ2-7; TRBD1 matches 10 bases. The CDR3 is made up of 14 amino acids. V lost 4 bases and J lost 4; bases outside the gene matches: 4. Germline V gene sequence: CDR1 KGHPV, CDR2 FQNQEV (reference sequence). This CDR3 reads CASSHPGQGYEQYF. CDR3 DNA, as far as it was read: TGTGCCAGCAGTCATCCGGGACAGGGGTATGAACAGTAC.

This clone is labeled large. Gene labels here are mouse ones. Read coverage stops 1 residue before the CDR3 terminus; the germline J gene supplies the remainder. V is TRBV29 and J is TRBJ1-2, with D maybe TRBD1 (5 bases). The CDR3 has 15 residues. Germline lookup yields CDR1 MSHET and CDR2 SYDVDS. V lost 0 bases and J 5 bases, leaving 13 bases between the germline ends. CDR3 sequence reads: CASSLSSQGRSDYTF. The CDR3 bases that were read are TGTGCTAGCAGTTTATCGAGTCAGGGCCGGTCCGACTACACC.

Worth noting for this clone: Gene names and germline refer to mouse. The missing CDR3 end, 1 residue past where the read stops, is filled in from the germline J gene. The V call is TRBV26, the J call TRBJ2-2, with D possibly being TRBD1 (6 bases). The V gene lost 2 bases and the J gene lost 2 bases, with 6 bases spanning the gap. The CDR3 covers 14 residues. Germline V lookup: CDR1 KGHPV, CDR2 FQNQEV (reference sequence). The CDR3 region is CASSLTGNTGQLYF. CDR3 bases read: TGTGCCAGCAGTCTGACAGGGAACACCGGGCAGCTCTAC.

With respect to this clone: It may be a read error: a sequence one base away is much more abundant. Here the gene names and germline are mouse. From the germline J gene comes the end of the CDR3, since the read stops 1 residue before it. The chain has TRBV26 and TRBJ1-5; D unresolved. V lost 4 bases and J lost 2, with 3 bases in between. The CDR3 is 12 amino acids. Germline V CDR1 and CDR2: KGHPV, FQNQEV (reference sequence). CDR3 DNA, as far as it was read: TGTGCCAGCAGTCGGGACAACCAGGCTCCGCTT. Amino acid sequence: CASSRDNQAPL. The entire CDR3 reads CASSRDNQAPLF. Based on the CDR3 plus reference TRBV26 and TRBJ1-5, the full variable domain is NSKVIQTPRYLVKGQGQKAKMRCIPEKGHPVVFWYQQNKNNEFKFLINFQNQEVLQQIDMTEKRFSAECPSNSPCSLEIQSSEAGDSALYLCASSRDNQAPLFGEGTRLSVL.

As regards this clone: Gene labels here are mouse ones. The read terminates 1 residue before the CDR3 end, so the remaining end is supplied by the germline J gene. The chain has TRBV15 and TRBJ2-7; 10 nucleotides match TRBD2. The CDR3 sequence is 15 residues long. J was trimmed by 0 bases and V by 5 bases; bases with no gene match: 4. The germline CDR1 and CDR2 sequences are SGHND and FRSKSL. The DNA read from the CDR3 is TGTGCCAGCAGTAGGGACTGGGGAAGCTCCTATGAACAGTAC. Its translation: CASSRDWGSSYEQY. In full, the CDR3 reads CASSRDWGSSYEQYF.

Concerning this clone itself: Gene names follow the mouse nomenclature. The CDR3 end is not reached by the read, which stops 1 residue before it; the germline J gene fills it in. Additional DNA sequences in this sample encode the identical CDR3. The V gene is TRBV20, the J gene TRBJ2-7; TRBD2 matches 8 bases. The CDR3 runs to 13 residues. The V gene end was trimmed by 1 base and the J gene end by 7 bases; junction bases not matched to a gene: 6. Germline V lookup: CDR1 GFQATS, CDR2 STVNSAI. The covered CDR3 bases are TGTGGTGCTAGGGTGGGGGGGGCGGAGGAACAGTAC. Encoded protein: CGARVGGAEEQY. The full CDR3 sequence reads CGARVGGAEEQYF. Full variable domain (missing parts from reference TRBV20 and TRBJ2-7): GALVYQYPRRTICKSGTSMRMECQAVGFQATSVAWYRQSPQKTFELIALSTVNSAIKYEQNFTQEKFPISHPNLSFSSMTVLNAYLEDRGLYLCGARVGGAEEQYFGPGTRLTVL.